This TCR beta chain was captured in a study of CD8 T cells in Susac syndrome. With 3 bases removed from V and 6 bases from J, the gap between germline ends came to 7 bases. The CDR3 spans 12 residues. Random hexamers primed reverse transcription of about 0.45 to 1 ug RNA. TCRdb passed the immunoSEQ multiplex PCR reads through MiXCR, listing each CDR3 protein once. The profile shows under 200,000 distinct CDR3 sequences, roughly 95% of them singletons. The diagnostic criteria were recently defined, and patients with Susac syndrome met them for definite or probable disease. This chain uses TRBV12-3 or TRBV12-4 with TRBJ2-3; D gene ambiguous. The sequence was collected from a human donor with Susac syndrome. The material sequenced was CD4+ T cells from PBMCs. This CDR3 is CASSLGQDTQYF. For the CDR3, the DNA is TGTGCCAGCAGTTTGGGCCAGGATACGCAGTATTTT.